These 9 T cell receptor beta chains were all obtained from the same sample, sequenced in a study of immune characterization of retroperitoneal liposarcoma. TCRdb fed the PCR reads into MiXCR, producing one record per CDR3 protein. The data contain more than 8,000 distinct CDR3 sequences, under 50% of them singletons. Source material: tumor tissue. The source is a male donor with retroperitoneal liposarcoma.

The chain has TRBV10-3 and TRBJ2-5; D is possibly TRBD1 or TRBD2 (5 bases each). This CDR3 contains 12 residues. Germline V lookup: CDR1 ENHRY, CDR2 SYGVKD. Trimming removed 10 bases from V and 4 bases from J, with 13 bases in between. The CDR3 DNA reads TGTGCCACCGGGACCCGTCCAGAGACCCAGTACTTC. It is translated as CATGTRPETQYF.

There are a few counts of this clonotype. The chain couples TRBV11-1 to TRBJ2-1; 7 nucleotides match TRBD1. The J call is in doubt because the DNA end fits TRBJ2-7 better. The CDR3 contains 16 residues. Germline V gene lookup returns CDR1 SGHAT and CDR2 FQDESV (reference sequence). CDR3 in amino acids: CASSLAGTVSYNEQYF. Here the CDR3 DNA reads TGTGCCAGCAGCTTAGCGGGGACAGTCTCCTACAATGAGCAGTACTTC.

This clonotype rates as medium-sized. V and J are TRBV7-6 and TRBJ2-1; D ambiguous. Germline V gives CDR1 SGHVS, CDR2 FNYEAQ. This CDR3 is built from 16 residues. V lost 1 base and J 8 bases, leaving 18 bases between the germline ends. The CDR3 DNA is TGTGCCAGCAGCTTAGGCCCCACCCAGGATGGCTATGAGCAGTTCTTC. Residues: CASSLGPTQDGYEQFF. The full variable domain, with the rest looked up from reference TRBV7-6 and TRBJ2-1, is GAGVSQSPRYKVTKRGQDVALRCDPISGHVSLYWYRQALGQGPEFLTYFNYEAQQDKSGLPNDRFSAERPEGSISTLTIQRTEQRDSAMYRCASSLGPTQDGYEQFFGPGTRLTVL.

This chain joins TRBV6-1 and TRBJ2-1, with 10 nucleotides matching TRBD1. The CDR3 totals 16 residues. Germline loops: CDR1 MNHNS, CDR2 SASEGT. V lost 0 bases and J lost 7; bases outside the gene matches: 6. CDR3 sequence (DNA): TGTGCCAGCAGTGAAGCCGGGACAGGGGTAAGGAATGAGCAGTTCTTC. Its protein product is CASSEAGTGVRNEQFF.

This chain joins TRBV6-4 and TRBJ2-4; tentative D call: TRBD2 (6 bases). The CDR3 spans 16 residues. Trimming left V 0 bases short and J 13 bases short, with 22 bases between. Germline CDR1 MRHNA, CDR2 SNTAGT. CDR3 DNA sequence: TGTGCCAGCAGTGACTCAACCGGGACTCCCCCCAATGAGCAGTACTTC. Protein sequence: CASSDSTGTPPNEQYF.

This chain links TRBV7-6 with TRBJ1-6; possible D gene TRBD1, 6 bases. The CDR3 extends over 14 amino acids. The V end was cut by 5 bases, the J end by 10 bases, with 15 bases between. The germline V gene encodes CDR1 SGHVS and CDR2 FNYEAQ. In DNA form, the CDR3 reads TGTGCCAGCAGCGGTGGGCAGGGGAGGTCACCCCTCCACTTT. Protein sequence: CASSGGQGRSPLHF.

The table lists this clonotype with a few counts. The V gene is TRBV27, the J gene TRBJ2-4, with a tentative D call TRBD1 (5 bases). V dropped 5 bases and J dropped 13 bases, with 21 bases sitting between them. Per the germline V gene, CDR1 is MNHEY and CDR2 is SMNVEV (reference sequence). CDR3 length: 14 residues. This chain's CDR3 is CASSPRGFYNEQYF. CDR3 DNA: TGTGCCAGCAGTCCTAGGGGCTTCTACAATGAGCAGTACTTC.

This CDR3 reads CASSYSILRQGDEQYF. DNA for the CDR3: TGTGCCAGCAGTTACTCAATCCTCAGGCAGGGGGACGAGCAGTACTTC. The chain couples TRBV6-2 or TRBV6-3 to TRBJ2-7, with 7 positions matching TRBD1. The CDR3 covers 16 residues. Germline-derived CDR1 and CDR2 are MNHEY and SVGEGT. V was pared by 0 bases and J by 5 bases, with 10 bases of the junction left unmatched.

The gene calls are TRBV6-8 and TRBJ2-1; no definite D call. Germline V gene data show CDR1 as MNHGY and CDR2 as SAAAGT. The germline V and J ends were trimmed by 8 bases and 9 bases, with 8 bases remaining between them. The CDR3 totals 10 residues. Here the CDR3 DNA reads TGTGCCAGCTCGGCCGGTGAGCAGTTCTTC. Its translation is CASSAGEQFF.